This T cell receptor beta chain was recorded in a study of T-cell reconstitution after alpha-beta-depleted transplantation in children. This sample's TCRbeta library carried unique molecular identifier barcodes. Each CDR3 protein is one row after TCRdb ran MiXCR on the PCR reads. The repertoire includes approximately 590,000 distinct CDR3 sequences, approximately 10% of them detected once, and about 4.3% sits in the top ten. A few counts support this clonotype. The CDR3 extends over 14 amino acids. From germline, CDR1 is SEHNR and CDR2 FQNEAQ (reference sequence). Trimming shortened V by 5 bases and J by 3 bases, and 14 bases separated the two germline ends.

This chain uses TRBV7-9 with TRBJ2-7; possibly TRBD1 for D (5 bases). The sequence was collected from a human donor who donated a stem cell graft to a child with acute myeloid leukemia. The sequencing here drew on PBMCs from the stem cell graft donor, taken from the stem cell graft. As DNA, the CDR3 is TGTGCCAGCAGCCGGACAATTCAGGGCTACGAGCAGTACTTC. Translation: CASSRTIQGYEQYF.